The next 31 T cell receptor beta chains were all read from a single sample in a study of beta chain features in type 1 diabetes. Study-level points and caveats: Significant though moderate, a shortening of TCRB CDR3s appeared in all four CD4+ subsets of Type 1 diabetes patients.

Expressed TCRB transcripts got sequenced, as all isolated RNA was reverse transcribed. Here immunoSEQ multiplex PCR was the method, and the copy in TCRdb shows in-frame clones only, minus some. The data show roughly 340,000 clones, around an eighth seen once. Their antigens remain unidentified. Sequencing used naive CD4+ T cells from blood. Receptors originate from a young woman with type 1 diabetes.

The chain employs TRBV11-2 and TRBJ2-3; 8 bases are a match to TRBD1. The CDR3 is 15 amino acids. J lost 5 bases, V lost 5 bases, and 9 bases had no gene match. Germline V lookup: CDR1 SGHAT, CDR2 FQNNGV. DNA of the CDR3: TGTGCCAGCAGCCTGCCCAGGGGGCTGAGAGATACGCAGTATTTT. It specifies CASSLPRGLRDTQYF.

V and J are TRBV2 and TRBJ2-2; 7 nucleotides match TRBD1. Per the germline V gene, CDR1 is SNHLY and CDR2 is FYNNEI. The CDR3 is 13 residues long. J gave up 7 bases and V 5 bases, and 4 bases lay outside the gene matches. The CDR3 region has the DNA TGTGCCAGCAGTAAACAGGGGTTCGGGGAGCTGTTTTTT. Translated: CASSKQGFGELFF.

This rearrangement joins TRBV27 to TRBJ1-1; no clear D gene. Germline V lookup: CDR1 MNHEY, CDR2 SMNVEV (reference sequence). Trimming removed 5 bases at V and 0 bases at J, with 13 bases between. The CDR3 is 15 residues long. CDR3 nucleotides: TGTGCCAGCAGTCGTAAGGGAGGCTTGAACACTGAAGCTTTCTTT. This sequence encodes CASSRKGGLNTEAFF.

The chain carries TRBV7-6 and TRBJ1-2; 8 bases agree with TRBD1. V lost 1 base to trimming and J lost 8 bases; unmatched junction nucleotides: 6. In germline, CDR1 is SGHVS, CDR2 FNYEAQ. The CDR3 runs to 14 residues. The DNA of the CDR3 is TGTGCCAGCAGCTTAGGAGAGACAGGGGTCGGCTACACCTTC. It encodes CASSLGETGVGYTF.

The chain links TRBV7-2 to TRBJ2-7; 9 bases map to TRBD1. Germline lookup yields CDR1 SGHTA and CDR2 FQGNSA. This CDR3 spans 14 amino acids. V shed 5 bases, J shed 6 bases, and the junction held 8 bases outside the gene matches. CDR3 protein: CASSAGTGRSEQYF. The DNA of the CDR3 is TGTGCCAGCAGCGCCGGGACAGGGCGTAGCGAGCAGTACTTC.

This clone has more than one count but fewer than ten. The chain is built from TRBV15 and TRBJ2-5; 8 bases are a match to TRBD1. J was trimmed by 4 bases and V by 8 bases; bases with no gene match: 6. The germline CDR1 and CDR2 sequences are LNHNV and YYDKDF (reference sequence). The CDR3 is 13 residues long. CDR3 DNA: TGTGCCACCTCGGGACAGGCCGGAGAGACCCAGTACTTC. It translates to CATSGQAGETQYF.

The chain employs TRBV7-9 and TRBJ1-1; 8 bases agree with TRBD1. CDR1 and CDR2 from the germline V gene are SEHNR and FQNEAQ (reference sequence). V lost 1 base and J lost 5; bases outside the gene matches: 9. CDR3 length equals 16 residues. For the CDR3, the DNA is TGTGCCAGCAGCTTAGGGGCAGGGGGCGTCAGGACTGAAGCTTTCTTT. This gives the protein CASSLGAGGVRTEAFF.

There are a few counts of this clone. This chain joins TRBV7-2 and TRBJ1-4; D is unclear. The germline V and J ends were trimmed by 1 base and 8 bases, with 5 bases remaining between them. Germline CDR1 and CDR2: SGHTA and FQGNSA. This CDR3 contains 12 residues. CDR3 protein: CASSLEAEKLFF. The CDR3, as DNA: TGTGCCAGCAGCTTAGAAGCCGAAAAACTGTTTTTT.

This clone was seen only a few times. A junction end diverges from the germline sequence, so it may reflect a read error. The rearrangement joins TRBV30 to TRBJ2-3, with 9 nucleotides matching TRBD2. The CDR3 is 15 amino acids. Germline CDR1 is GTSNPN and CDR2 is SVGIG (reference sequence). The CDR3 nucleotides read TGTGCCTGGAACACCCGAGGGACTAGCAAAGATACGCAGTATTTT. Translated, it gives CAWNTRGTSKDTQYF.

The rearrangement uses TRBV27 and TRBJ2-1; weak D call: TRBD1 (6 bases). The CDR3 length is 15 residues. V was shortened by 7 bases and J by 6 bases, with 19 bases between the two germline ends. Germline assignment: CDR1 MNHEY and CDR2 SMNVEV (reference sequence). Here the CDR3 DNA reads TGTGCCAGCATCAAAACCGGGACAAGCATCAATGAGCAGTTCTTC. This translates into CASIKTGTSINEQFF.

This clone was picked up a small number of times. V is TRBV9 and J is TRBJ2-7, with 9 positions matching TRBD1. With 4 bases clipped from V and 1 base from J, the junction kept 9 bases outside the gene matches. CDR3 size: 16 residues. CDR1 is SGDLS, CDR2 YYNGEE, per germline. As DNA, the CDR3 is TGTGCCAGCAGCCTTGGCGGGACAGGGCTTTCCTACGAGCAGTACTTC. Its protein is CASSLGGTGLSYEQYF.

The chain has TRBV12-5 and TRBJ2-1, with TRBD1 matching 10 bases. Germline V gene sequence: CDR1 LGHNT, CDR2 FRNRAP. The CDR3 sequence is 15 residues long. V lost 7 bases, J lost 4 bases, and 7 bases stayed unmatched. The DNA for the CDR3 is TGTGCTAGTGCCGGACCGGGACAGGGGTACAATGAGCAGTTCTTC. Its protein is CASAGPGQGYNEQFF. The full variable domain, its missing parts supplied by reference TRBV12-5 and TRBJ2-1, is DARVTQTPRHKVTEMGQEVTMRCQPILGHNTVFWYRQTMMQGLELLAYFRNRAPLDDSGMPKDRFSAEMPDATLATLKIQPSEPRDSAVYFCASAGPGQGYNEQFFGPGTRLTVL.

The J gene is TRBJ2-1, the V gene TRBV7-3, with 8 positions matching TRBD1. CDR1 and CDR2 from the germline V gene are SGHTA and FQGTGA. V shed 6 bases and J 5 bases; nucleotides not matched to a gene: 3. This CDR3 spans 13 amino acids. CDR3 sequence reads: CASRLTGDNEQFF. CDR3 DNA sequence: TGTGCCAGCAGACTGACAGGGGACAATGAGCAGTTCTTC. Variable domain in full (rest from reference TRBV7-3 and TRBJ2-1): GAGVSQTPSNKVTEKGKYVELRCDPISGHTALYWYRQSLGQGPEFLIYFQGTGAADDSGLPNDRFFAVRPEGSVSTLKIQRTERGDSAVYLCASRLTGDNEQFFGPGTRLTVL.

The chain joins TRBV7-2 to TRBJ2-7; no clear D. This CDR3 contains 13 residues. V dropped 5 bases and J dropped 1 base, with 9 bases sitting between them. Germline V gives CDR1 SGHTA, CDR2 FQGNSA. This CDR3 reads CASSAHQSYEQYF. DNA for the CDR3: TGTGCCAGCAGCGCCCACCAGTCCTACGAGCAGTACTTC.

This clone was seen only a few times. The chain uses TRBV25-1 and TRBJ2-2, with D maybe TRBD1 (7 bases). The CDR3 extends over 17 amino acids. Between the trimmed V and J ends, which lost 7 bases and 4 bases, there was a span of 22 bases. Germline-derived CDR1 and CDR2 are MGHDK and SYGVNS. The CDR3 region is CASTTRGQGGFTGELFF. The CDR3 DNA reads TGTGCCAGCACGACGAGGGGGCAGGGAGGCTTCACCGGGGAGCTGTTTTTT.

The CDR3, as DNA: TGCAGCGTTGAAGACTACGGGAGGGCCACCGGTGAGACCCAGTACTTC. This gives the protein CSVEDYGRATGETQYF. The gene calls are TRBV29-1 and TRBJ2-5, with TRBD2 matching over 8 bases. Germline values: CDR1 SQVTM, CDR2 ANQGSEA. This CDR3 comprises 16 residues. The ends lost 0 bases at V and 5 bases at J; junction bases unmatched: 11.

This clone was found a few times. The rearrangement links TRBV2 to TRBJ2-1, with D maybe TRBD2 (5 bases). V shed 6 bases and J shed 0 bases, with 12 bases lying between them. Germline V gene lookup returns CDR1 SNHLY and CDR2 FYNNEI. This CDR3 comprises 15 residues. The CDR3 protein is CASSRRSSSYNEQFF. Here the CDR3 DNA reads TGTGCCAGCAGCCGGAGGTCCAGCTCCTACAATGAGCAGTTCTTC.

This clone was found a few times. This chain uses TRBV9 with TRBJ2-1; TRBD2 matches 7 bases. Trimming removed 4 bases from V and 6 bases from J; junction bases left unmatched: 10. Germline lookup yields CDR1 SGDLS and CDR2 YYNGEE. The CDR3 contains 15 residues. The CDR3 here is CASSPGLPVFNEQFF. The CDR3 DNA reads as TGTGCCAGCAGCCCGGGACTACCCGTCTTCAATGAGCAGTTCTTC.

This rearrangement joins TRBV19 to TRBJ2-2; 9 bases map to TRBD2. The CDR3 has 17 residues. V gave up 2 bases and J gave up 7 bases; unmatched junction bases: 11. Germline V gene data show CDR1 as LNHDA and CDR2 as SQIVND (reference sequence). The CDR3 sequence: CASSISSGSTLSGELFF. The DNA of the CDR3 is TGTGCCAGTAGTATAAGTAGCGGGAGTACTCTAAGCGGGGAGCTGTTTTTT.

DNA of the CDR3: TGTGCCAGCAAAGCTCAGAGGGAAAGACAGACCCAGTACTTC. It is translated as CASKAQRERQTQYF. J is TRBJ2-5 and V is TRBV11-2; maybe TRBD2 (5 bases). Trimming removed 7 bases from V and 6 bases from J, with 18 bases in between. This CDR3 contains 14 residues. Per germline, CDR1 SGHAT and CDR2 FQNNGV.

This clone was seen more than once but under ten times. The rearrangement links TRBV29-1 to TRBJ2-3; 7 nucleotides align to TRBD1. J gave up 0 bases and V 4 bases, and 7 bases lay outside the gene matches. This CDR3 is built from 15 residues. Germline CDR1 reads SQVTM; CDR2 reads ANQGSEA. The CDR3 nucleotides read TGCAGCGTTGCCCGCCTGACAGGGAGCACAGATACGCAGTATTTT. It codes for CSVARLTGSTDTQYF.

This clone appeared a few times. The CDR3 region is CASSYSSGANVLTF. The DNA of the CDR3 is TGTGCCAGCAGTTACAGCTCTGGGGCCAACGTCCTGACTTTC. This chain links TRBV28 with TRBJ2-6; D is unresolved. Germline assignment: CDR1 MDHEN and CDR2 SYDVKM. The CDR3 consists of 14 residues. The ends were cut back, 4 bases at V and 0 bases at J, with 4 bases in the middle.

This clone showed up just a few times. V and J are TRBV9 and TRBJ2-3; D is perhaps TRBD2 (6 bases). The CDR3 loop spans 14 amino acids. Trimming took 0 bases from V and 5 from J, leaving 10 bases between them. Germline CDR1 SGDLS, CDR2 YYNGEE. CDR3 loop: CASSVELAVDTQYF. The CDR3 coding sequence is TGTGCCAGCAGCGTAGAATTAGCGGTAGATACGCAGTATTTT. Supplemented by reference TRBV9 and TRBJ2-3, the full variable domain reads DSGVTQTPKHLITATGQRVTLRCSPRSGDLSVYWYQQSLDQGLQFLIQYYNGEERAKGNILERFSAQQFPDLHSELNLSSLELGDSALYFCASSVELAVDTQYFGPGTRLTVL.

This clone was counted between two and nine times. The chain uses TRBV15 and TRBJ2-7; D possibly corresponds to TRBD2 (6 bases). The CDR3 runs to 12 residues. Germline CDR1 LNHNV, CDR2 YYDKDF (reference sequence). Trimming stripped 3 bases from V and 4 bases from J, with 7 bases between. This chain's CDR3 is CATSSGGYEQYF. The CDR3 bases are TGTGCCACCAGCAGTGGGGGGTACGAGCAGTACTTC.

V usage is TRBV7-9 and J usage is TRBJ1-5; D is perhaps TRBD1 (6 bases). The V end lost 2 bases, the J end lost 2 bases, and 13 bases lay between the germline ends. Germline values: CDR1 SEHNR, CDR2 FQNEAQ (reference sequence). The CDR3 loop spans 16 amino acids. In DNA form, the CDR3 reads TGTGCCAGCAGCTTATCAGGGGATCAGGGCAATCAGCCCCAGCATTTT. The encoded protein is CASSLSGDQGNQPQHF. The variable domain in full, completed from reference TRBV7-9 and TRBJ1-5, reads DTGVSQNPRHKITKRGQNVTFRCDPISEHNRLYWYRQTLGQGPEFLTYFQNEAQLEKSRLLSDRFSAERPKGSFSTLEIQRTEQGDSAMYLCASSLSGDQGNQPQHFGDGTRLSIL.

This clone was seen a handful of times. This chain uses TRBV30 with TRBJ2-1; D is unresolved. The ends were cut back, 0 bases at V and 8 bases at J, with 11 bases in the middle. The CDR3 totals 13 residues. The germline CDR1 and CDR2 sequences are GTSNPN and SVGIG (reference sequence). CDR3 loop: CAWSVKSSHEQFF. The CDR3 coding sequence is TGTGCCTGGAGTGTAAAAAGTAGCCATGAGCAGTTCTTC.

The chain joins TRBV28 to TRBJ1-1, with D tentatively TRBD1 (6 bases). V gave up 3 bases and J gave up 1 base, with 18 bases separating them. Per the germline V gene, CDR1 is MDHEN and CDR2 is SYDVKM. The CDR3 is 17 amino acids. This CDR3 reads CASSFQGRPGENTEAFF. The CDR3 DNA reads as TGTGCCAGCAGTTTTCAGGGGCGACCTGGGGAGAACACTGAAGCTTTCTTT. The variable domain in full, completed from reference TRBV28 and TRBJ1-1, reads DVKVTQSSRYLVKRTGEKVFLECVQDMDHENMFWYRQDPGLGLRLIYFSYDVKMKEKGDIPEGYSVSREKKERFSLILESASTNQTSMYLCASSFQGRPGENTEAFFGQGTRLTVV.

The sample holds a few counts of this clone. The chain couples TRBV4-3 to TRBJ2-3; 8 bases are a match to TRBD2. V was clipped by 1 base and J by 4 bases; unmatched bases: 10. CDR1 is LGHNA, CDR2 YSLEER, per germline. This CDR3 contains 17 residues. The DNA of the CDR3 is TGCGCCAGCAGCCAAGTACCCGGGACTAGGGGGGCAGATACGCAGTATTTT. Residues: CASSQVPGTRGADTQYF.

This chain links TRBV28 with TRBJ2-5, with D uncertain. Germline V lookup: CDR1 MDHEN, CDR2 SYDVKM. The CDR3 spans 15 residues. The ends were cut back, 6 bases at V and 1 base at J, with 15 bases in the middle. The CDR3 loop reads CASSSRSSLQETQYF. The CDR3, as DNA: TGTGCCAGCAGCTCCCGTAGCAGCCTCCAAGAGACCCAGTACTTC.

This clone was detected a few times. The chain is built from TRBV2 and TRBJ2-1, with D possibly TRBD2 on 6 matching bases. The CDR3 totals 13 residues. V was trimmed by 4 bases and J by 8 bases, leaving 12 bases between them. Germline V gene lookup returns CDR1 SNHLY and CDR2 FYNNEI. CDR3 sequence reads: CASSAWGDDEQFF. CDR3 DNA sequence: TGTGCCAGCAGTGCATGGGGGGATGATGAGCAGTTCTTC.

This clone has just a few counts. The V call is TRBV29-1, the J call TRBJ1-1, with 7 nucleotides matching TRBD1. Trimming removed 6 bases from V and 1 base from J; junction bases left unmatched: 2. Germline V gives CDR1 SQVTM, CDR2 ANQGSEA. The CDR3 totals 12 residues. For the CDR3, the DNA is TGCAGCGTGGGACAGACGAACACTGAAGCTTTCTTT. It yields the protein CSVGQTNTEAFF.